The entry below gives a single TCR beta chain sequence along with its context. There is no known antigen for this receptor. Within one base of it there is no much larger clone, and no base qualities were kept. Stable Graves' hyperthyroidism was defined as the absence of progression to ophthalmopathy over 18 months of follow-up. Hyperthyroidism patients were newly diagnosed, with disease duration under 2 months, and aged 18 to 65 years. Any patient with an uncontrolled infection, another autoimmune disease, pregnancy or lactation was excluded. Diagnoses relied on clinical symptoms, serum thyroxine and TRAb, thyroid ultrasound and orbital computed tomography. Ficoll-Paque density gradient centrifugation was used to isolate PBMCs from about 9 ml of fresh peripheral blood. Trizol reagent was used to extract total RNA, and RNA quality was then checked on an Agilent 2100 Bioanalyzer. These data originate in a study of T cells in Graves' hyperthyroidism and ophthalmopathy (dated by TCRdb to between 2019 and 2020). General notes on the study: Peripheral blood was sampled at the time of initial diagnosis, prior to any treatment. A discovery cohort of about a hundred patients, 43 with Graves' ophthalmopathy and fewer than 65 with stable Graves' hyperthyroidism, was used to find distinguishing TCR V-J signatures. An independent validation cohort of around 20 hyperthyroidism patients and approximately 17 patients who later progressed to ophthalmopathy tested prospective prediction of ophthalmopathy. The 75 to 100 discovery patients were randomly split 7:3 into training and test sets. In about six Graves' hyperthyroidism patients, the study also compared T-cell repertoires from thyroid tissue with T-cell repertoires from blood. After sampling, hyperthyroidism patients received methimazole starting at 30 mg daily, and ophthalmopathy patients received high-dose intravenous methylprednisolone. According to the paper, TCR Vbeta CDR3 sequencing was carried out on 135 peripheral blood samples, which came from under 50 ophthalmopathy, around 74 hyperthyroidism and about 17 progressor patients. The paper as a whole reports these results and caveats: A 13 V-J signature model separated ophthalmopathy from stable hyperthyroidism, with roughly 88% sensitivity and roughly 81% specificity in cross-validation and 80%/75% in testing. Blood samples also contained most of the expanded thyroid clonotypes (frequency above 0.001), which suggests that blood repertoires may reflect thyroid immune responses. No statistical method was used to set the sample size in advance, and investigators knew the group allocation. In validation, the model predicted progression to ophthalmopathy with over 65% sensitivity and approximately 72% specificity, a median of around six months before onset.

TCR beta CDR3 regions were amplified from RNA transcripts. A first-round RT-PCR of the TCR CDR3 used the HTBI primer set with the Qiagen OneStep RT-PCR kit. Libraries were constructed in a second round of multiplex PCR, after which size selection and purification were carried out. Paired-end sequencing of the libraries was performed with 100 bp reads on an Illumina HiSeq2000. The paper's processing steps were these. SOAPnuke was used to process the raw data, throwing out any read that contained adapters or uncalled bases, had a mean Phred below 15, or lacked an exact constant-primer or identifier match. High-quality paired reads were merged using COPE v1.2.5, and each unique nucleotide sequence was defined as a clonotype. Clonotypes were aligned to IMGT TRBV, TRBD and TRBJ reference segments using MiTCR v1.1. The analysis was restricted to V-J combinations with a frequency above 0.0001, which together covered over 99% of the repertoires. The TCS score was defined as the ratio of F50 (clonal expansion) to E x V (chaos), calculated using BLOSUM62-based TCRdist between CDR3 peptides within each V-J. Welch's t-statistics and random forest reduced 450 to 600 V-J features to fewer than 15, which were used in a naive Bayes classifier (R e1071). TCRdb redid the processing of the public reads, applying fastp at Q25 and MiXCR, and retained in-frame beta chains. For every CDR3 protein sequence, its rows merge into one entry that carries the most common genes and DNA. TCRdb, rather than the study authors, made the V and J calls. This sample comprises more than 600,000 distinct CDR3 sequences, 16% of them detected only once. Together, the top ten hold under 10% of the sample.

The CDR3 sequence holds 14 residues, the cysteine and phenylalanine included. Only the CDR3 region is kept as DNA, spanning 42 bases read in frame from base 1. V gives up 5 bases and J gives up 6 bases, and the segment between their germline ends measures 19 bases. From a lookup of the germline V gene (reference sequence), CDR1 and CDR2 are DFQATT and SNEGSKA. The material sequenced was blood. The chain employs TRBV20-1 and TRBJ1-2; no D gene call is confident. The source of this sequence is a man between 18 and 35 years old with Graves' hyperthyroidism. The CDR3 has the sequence CSALSQGSAHGYTF. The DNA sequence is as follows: TGCAGTGCTCTCAGCCAAGGGTCAGCGCATGGCTACACCTTC.